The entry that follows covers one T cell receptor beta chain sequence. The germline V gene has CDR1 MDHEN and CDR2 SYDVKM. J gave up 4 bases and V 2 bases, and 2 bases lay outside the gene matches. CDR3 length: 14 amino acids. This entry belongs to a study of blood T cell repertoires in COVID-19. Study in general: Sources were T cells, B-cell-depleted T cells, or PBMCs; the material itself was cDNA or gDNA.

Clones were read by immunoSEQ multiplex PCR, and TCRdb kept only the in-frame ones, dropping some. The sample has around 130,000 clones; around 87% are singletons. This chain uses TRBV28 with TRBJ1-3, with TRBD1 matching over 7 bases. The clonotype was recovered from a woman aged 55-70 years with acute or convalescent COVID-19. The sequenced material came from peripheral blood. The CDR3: CASSLDRAGNTIYF. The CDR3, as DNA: TGTGCCAGCAGTTTAGACAGGGCGGGAAACACCATATATTTT.